These 30 T cell receptor beta chains were sequenced from one sample in a study of cytomegalovirus exposure and HLA in healthy donors. It was with 60 Vbeta and 13 Jbeta primers that the PCR ran. Profiled with immunoSEQ multiplex PCR; TCRdb holds only in-frame clones, not every one. The sample contains approximately 150,000 clones, roughly 80% of which appear only once. The sample consisted of PBMCs. Receptors originate from a woman aged 45 to 65 in good health and CMV-seronegative.

The chain carries TRBV15 and TRBJ2-6, with 7 bases fitting TRBD2. The CDR3 has 19 residues. Germline V gene sequence: CDR1 LNHNV, CDR2 YYDKDF (reference sequence). V was pared by 0 bases and J by 2 bases, with 10 bases of the junction left unmatched. The CDR3 reads CATSREYVGRAPGANVLTF. The CDR3 DNA reads as TGTGCCACCAGCAGAGAATATGTGGGGAGGGCCCCTGGGGCCAACGTCCTGACTTTC. Based on the CDR3 plus reference TRBV15 and TRBJ2-6, the full variable domain is DAMVIQNPRYQVTQFGKPVTLSCSQTLNHNVMYWYQQKSSQAPKLLFHYYDKDFNNEADTPDNFQSRRPNTSFCFLDIRSPGLGDTAMYLCATSREYVGRAPGANVLTFGAGSRLTVL.

This clone has only one observation. The chain is built from TRBV7-2 and TRBJ2-6; no reliable D call. Trimming removed 1 base from V and 0 bases from J, with 4 bases in between. The CDR3 is made up of 15 amino acids. The germline V gene encodes CDR1 SGHTA and CDR2 FQGNSA. DNA of the CDR3: TGTGCCAGCAGCTTAGGAGTCTCTGGGGCCAACGTCCTGACTTTC. Its translation is CASSLGVSGANVLTF.

The CDR3 coding sequence is TGTGCCAGCAGGGGACAGGGGGGCAATCAGCCCCAGCATTTT. It is translated as CASRGQGGNQPQHF. V is TRBV7-2 and J is TRBJ1-5, with 11 bases that match TRBD1. This CDR3 has 14 amino acids. Germline V gene lookup returns CDR1 SGHTA and CDR2 FQGNSA. The V gene end was trimmed by 6 bases and the J gene end by 2 bases; junction bases not matched to a gene: 0.

This CDR3 reads CASSLPGAGNTIYF. The CDR3 bases are TGTGCCAGCAGCTTACCAGGGGCTGGAAACACCATATATTTT. The gene calls are TRBV7-9 and TRBJ1-3, with D possibly matching TRBD1 (6 bases). This CDR3 comprises 14 residues. Germline V gives CDR1 SEHNR, CDR2 FQNEAQ (reference sequence). The ends were cut back, 2 bases at V and 2 bases at J, with 7 bases in the middle.

The V call is TRBV7-2, the J call TRBJ2-7; D is perhaps TRBD1 (6 bases). The germline V gene has CDR1 SGHTA and CDR2 FQGNSA. V was trimmed by 5 bases and J by 3 bases, leaving 14 bases between them. The CDR3 is 14 residues long. This CDR3 is CASSPQGSIYEQYF. CDR3 DNA sequence: TGTGCCAGCAGCCCCCAGGGGTCTATCTACGAGCAGTACTTC.

The chain combines TRBV6-6 with TRBJ1-6, with D unclear. V was clipped by 4 bases and J by 8 bases, with 15 bases between them. This CDR3 spans 15 amino acids. Germline V gives CDR1 MNHNY, CDR2 SVGAGI (reference sequence). The CDR3 region has the DNA TGTGCCAGCAGTTTGGGGATTAGCGGGGATTCACCCCTCCACTTT. Translated: CASSLGISGDSPLHF.

This clone was seen many times. In DNA, the CDR3 is TGTGCCAGCAGTGAAGCTCGGAGTTATCTCAATCGCGAGCAGTACTTC. Translated, it gives CASSEARSYLNREQYF. V usage is TRBV6-1 and J usage is TRBJ2-7; D not certain. Germline-derived CDR1 and CDR2 are MNHNS and SASEGT. The CDR3 sequence is 16 residues long. Trimming shortened V by 0 bases and J by 6 bases, and 18 bases separated the two germline ends.

The V gene is TRBV5-1, the J gene TRBJ2-1; possible D gene TRBD1, 5 bases. V was cut by 1 base and J by 7 bases, with 15 bases left in between. The CDR3 consists of 15 residues. The V gene's germline CDR1 is SGHRS and CDR2 YFSETQ. CDR3 in amino acids: CASSLRVGAQNEQFF. The CDR3 DNA reads as TGCGCCAGCAGCTTGCGGGTAGGGGCGCAAAATGAGCAGTTCTTC. Based on the CDR3 plus reference TRBV5-1 and TRBJ2-1, the full variable domain is KAGVTQTPRYLIKTRGQQVTLSCSPISGHRSVSWYQQTPGQGLQFLFEYFSETQRNKGNFPGRFSGRQFSNSRSEMNVSTLELGDSALYLCASSLRVGAQNEQFFGPGTRLTVL.

The chain uses TRBV28 and TRBJ2-7; 11 nucleotides line up with TRBD1. Germline V lookup: CDR1 MDHEN, CDR2 SYDVKM. V was clipped by 8 bases and J by 3 bases; unmatched bases: 6. There are 14 residues in the CDR3. This CDR3 reads CASLPGQGVYEQYF. Written as DNA, the CDR3 is TGTGCCAGCTTACCGGGACAGGGGGTCTACGAGCAGTACTTC.

The J gene is TRBJ2-7, the V gene TRBV12-5; 8 nucleotides align to TRBD2. CDR1 and CDR2 (germline): LGHNT, FRNRAP. The J segment lost 2 bases and the V segment lost 4 bases, leaving 7 bases of the junction unmatched. The CDR3 spans 15 residues. DNA of the CDR3: TGTGCTAGTGGTTACCGACTAGCGCCCCCCTACGAGCAGTACTTC. It encodes CASGYRLAPPYEQYF.

V is TRBV18 and J is TRBJ1-2; 10 bases align to TRBD1. CDR1 and CDR2 (germline): KGHSH, LQKENI. This CDR3 region has 16 residues. After removal of 3 bases from V and 6 bases from J, the junction contained 10 bases not matched to a gene. CDR3 DNA: TGTGCCAGCTCACCGCGACAGGGGGCCCCAAAAAATGGCTACACCTTC. Its protein product is CASSPRQGAPKNGYTF.

The V call is TRBV7-2, the J call TRBJ1-3; D may be TRBD1 (5 bases). Germline V gene sequence: CDR1 SGHTA, CDR2 FQGNSA. V lost 5 bases and J 0 bases, leaving 23 bases between the germline ends. CDR3 size: 19 residues. For the CDR3, the DNA is TGTGCCAGCAGCCCACAGGTGGGCCTAGGATCCTTCTCTGGAAACACCATATATTTT. Encoded protein: CASSPQVGLGSFSGNTIYF.

The V gene is TRBV12-5, the J gene TRBJ1-6; D possibly corresponds to TRBD1 (6 bases). From germline, CDR1 is LGHNT and CDR2 FRNRAP. Between the trimmed V and J ends, which lost 1 base and 6 bases, there was a span of 19 bases. The CDR3 contains 18 residues. The CDR3, as DNA: TGTGCTAGTGGTTTGGACTTTTTAAAGGGACAAATTAATTCACCCCTCCACTTT. This codes for CASGLDFLKGQINSPLHF.

The CDR3 reads CASRDDSDDNSPLHF. The CDR3 nucleotides read TGTGCCAGCAGAGATGACAGCGATGATAATTCACCCCTCCACTTT. The V gene is TRBV6-4, the J gene TRBJ1-6; tentatively, D is TRBD1 (5 bases). V was shortened by 6 bases and J by 5 bases, with 14 bases between the two germline ends. Germline V lookup: CDR1 MRHNA, CDR2 SNTAGT. This CDR3 region has 15 residues.

The rearrangement links TRBV19 to TRBJ1-2, with 10 nucleotides matching TRBD1. The ends lost 10 bases at V and 2 bases at J; junction bases unmatched: 13. The germline V gene has CDR1 LNHDA and CDR2 SQIVND (reference sequence). The CDR3 contains 16 residues. CDR3 nucleotide sequence: TGTGCCACTAAGACAGGGGGCCTTACGACCAACTATGGCTACACCTTC. Residues: CATKTGGLTTNYGYTF.

The chain is built from TRBV18 and TRBJ1-4; possible D gene TRBD1, 6 bases. The CDR3 has 13 residues. CDR1 is KGHSH and CDR2 is LQKENI in the germline V gene. V was clipped by 6 bases and J by 6 bases, with 11 bases between them. CDR3 protein: CASSGRGDEKLFF. The CDR3 DNA is TGTGCCAGCTCGGGCAGGGGAGATGAAAAACTGTTTTTT.

The chain combines TRBV15 with TRBJ1-5, with 7 bases identical to TRBD1. Germline V CDR1 and CDR2: LNHNV, YYDKDF (reference sequence). V dropped 0 bases and J dropped 3; count of bases not matched to a gene: 8. This CDR3 region has 17 residues. CDR3 protein: CATSRDRQGWVNQPQHF. The CDR3 DNA is TGTGCCACCAGCAGAGATCGACAGGGATGGGTCAATCAGCCCCAGCATTTT.

As concerns this clone: At the DNA level, this CDR3 is encoded by other sequences in the same sample as well. The rearrangement uses TRBV5-1 and TRBJ1-1; no clear D. The CDR3 has 13 amino acids. The V gene lost 0 bases and the J gene lost 3 bases, with 6 bases spanning the gap. Germline assignment: CDR1 SGHRS and CDR2 YFSETQ. CDR3 sequence reads: CASSLGRDTEAFF. As DNA, the CDR3 is TGCGCCAGCAGCTTGGGGAGGGACACTGAAGCTTTCTTT.

This chain links TRBV7-3 with TRBJ2-3; no reliable D call. Germline assignment: CDR1 SGHTA and CDR2 FQGTGA. The CDR3 is 14 amino acids. Trimming took off 3 bases at V and 1 base at J, with 8 bases between the two ends. CDR3 residues: CASSFSSRTDTQYF. CDR3 sequence (DNA): TGTGCCAGCAGCTTCTCGAGCCGCACAGATACGCAGTATTTT.

This clone showed up just a few times. J is TRBJ2-3 and V is TRBV18; D is undetermined. CDR3 length: 15 amino acids. The germline CDR1 and CDR2 sequences are KGHSH and LQKENI. V was pared by 3 bases and J by 2 bases, with 12 bases between. CDR3 amino acids: CASSPKAEYTDTQYF. CDR3 DNA sequence: TGTGCCAGCTCACCGAAGGCGGAGTACACAGATACGCAGTATTTT. Complete variable domain (other parts from reference TRBV18 and TRBJ2-3): NAGVMQNPRHLVRRRGQEARLRCSPMKGHSHVYWYRQLPEEGLKFMVYLQKENIIDESGMPKERFSAEFPKEGPSILRIQQVVRGDSAAYFCASSPKAEYTDTQYFGPGTRLTVL.

The gene calls are TRBV10-3 and TRBJ1-2; TRBD1 matches 9 bases. This CDR3 has 13 amino acids. Trimming removed 11 bases from V and 7 bases from J; junction bases left unmatched: 11. Germline V CDR1 and CDR2: ENHRY, SYGVKD. The CDR3 bases are TGTGCCGTCCAAACAACAGGGGGCGGTGGCTACACCTTC. Protein sequence: CAVQTTGGGGYTF.

This chain links TRBV7-2 with TRBJ1-1, with D unresolved. V was pared by 3 bases and J by 8 bases, with 13 bases between. Germline loops: CDR1 SGHTA, CDR2 FQGNSA. This CDR3 has 13 amino acids. The CDR3 DNA follows: TGTGCCAGCAGCTTGGCTCGGGAGGCAGAAGCTTTCTTT. This sequence encodes CASSLAREAEAFF.

Only one count was recorded for this clone. Other DNA sequences from this sample encode an identical CDR3 as well. The chain uses TRBV28 and TRBJ1-4; the match to TRBD1 covers 7 bases. Germline V gives CDR1 MDHEN, CDR2 SYDVKM. The CDR3 runs to 15 residues. J gave up 8 bases and V 6 bases, and 12 bases lay outside the gene matches. In DNA form, the CDR3 reads TGTGCCAGCAGGGCCAGGGGGGTTACGCTCGAAAAACTGTTTTTT. Its translation: CASRARGVTLEKLFF.

The J gene is TRBJ2-7, the V gene TRBV28, with 10 positions matching TRBD2. Unmatched junction bases numbered 9, after V lost 3 bases and J lost 7 bases. CDR3 length: 15 residues. Germline CDR1 is MDHEN and CDR2 is SYDVKM. The DNA of the CDR3 is TGTGCCAGCAGTTTGATGCTAGCGGGAGTTAGAGAGCAGTACTTC. Its translation: CASSLMLAGVREQYF.

The genes are TRBV9 and TRBJ2-7; TRBD2 agrees at 7 bases. The CDR3 has 16 amino acids. The germline V gene encodes CDR1 SGDLS and CDR2 YYNGEE. Trimming removed 0 bases from V and 2 bases from J; junction bases left unmatched: 8. The CDR3 DNA sequence: TGTGCCAGCAGCGTAGTCGGGCTAGCGGAACCCTACGAGCAGTACTTC. It codes for CASSVVGLAEPYEQYF.

The chain links TRBV7-2 to TRBJ2-1; TRBD2 aligns across 9 bases. Germline values: CDR1 SGHTA, CDR2 FQGNSA. V lost 4 bases and J lost 6; bases outside the gene matches: 4. The CDR3 totals 14 residues. The CDR3 DNA reads TGTGCCAGCAGCTGGAATAGCGGGAGCAATGAGCAGTTCTTC. This codes for CASSWNSGSNEQFF.

V usage is TRBV7-2 and J usage is TRBJ2-5; a weak D match, TRBD1 (5 bases). This CDR3 has 16 amino acids. V dropped 1 base and J dropped 5 bases, with 17 bases sitting between them. Germline loops: CDR1 SGHTA, CDR2 FQGNSA. The chain's CDR3 is CASSLGAAGQGETQYF. As DNA, the CDR3 is TGTGCCAGCAGCTTAGGAGCCGCAGGGCAGGGCGAGACCCAGTACTTC.

This clone was counted once. The V call is TRBV6-5, the J call TRBJ2-3; TRBD2 matches at 7 bases. Trimming took 5 bases from V and 2 from J; bases not matched to a gene: 7. The V gene's germline CDR1 is MNHEY and CDR2 SVGAGI. This CDR3 contains 15 residues. CDR3 in amino acids: CASSRRGDVTDTQYF. The CDR3 DNA reads as TGTGCCAGCAGTCGACGGGGGGACGTCACAGATACGCAGTATTTT.

DNA of the CDR3: TGTGCCAGTAGTCCCAGAAGTACTGAAGCTTTCTTT. Its protein product is CASSPRSTEAFF. The rearrangement uses TRBV19 and TRBJ1-1, with unresolved D. CDR1 is LNHDA, CDR2 SQIVND, per germline (reference sequence). The CDR3 is 12 residues long. V lost 5 bases, J lost 5 bases, and 9 bases lay in between. The variable domain in full, with the rest retrieved from reference TRBV19 and TRBJ1-1, is DGGITQSPKYLFRKEGQNVTLSCEQNLNHDAMYWYRQDPGQGLRLIYYSQIVNDFQKGDIAEGYSVSREKKESFPLTVTSAQKNPTAFYLCASSPRSTEAFFGQGTRLTVV.

The rearrangement uses TRBV20-1 and TRBJ2-1; D is undetermined. The CDR3 extends over 10 amino acids. CDR1 is DFQATT, CDR2 SNEGSKA, per germline (reference sequence). V gave up 5 bases and J gave up 7 bases, with 6 bases separating them. In DNA, the CDR3 is TGCAGTGCTGTCGTAAATGAGCAGTTCTTC. Translating gives CSAVVNEQFF.